This T cell receptor (beta chain) was captured in a study of blood T cell repertoires in COVID-19. V was cut by 4 bases and J by 6 bases, with 15 bases left in between. This CDR3 has 14 residues. Looked up from germline, CDR1 is MNHEY and CDR2 is SMNVEV (reference sequence). Participants' own reports of clinical history determined their cohort assignment. Sequencing used immunoSEQ multiplex PCR; TCRdb keeps in-frame clones, though not all of them. The data show approximately 440,000 clones, about nine tenths seen once. J is TRBJ1-2 and V is TRBV27; no firm D call. Sequencing used PBMCs or T cells enriched from blood (not recorded which). This clonotype was sampled from a man aged 18 to 29 who had recovered from COVID-19. DNA of the CDR3: TGTGCCAGCAGTTCCCCCCGGGAACACGATGGCTACACCTTC. It yields the protein CASSSPREHDGYTF.